The source of this T cell receptor beta chain is a study of CD8+ T cells in alopecia areata. As for the study in general: People stayed on tofacitinib for 6 to 18 months, then stopped the drug for 6 months.

Treatment: oral pan-JAK inhibitor, 5-10 mg twice daily. The authors sorted CD4+ and CD8+ T cells from PBMCs. Regarding this clone: Its cognate antigen is unknown.

As the sequencing template, cDNA was produced by extracting RNA and reverse transcribing it. Assay: immunoSEQ multiplex PCR; the TCRdb copy retains only in-frame clones and omits some. The sample yields roughly 110,000 clones, around 84% seen once. The study's findings and limits: The treated group had a single nonresponder, limiting CD8+ expansion-response conclusions.

The CDR3 extends over 12 amino acids. V dropped 4 bases and J dropped 4 bases, with 7 bases sitting between them. Germline V gene lookup returns CDR1 MNHEY and CDR2 SVGAGI. The chain carries TRBV6-5 and TRBJ1-2; D gene unclear. The sample consisted of CD8+ T cells sorted from blood, taken at week 24, from a patient treated with tofacitinib. The TCR was taken from a human donor with alopecia areata. This CDR3 reads CASSSPIYGYTF. DNA of the CDR3: TGTGCCAGCAGTTCCCCTATCTATGGCTACACCTTC.